Sequencing of this T cell receptor beta chain was carried out in a study of T cell responses to AZD1222 COVID-19 vaccine. Measured with immunoSEQ multiplex PCR; TCRdb has only the in-frame clones, and not every one. The data contain over 100,000 clones, roughly 92% of them seen just once; the ten biggest clones take up around 5%. Between the trimmed V and J ends, which lost 4 bases and 0 bases, there was a span of 4 bases. The length of the CDR3 is 14 residues. Germline lookup yields CDR1 MNHEY and CDR2 SMNVEV (reference sequence). The source is an adult in good health. V and J are TRBV27 and TRBJ1-6; no firm D call. The sequencing here drew on peripheral blood, taken on day 0 of AZD1222 vaccination. The DNA of the CDR3 is TGTGCCAGCAGTTGGAGCTCCTATAATTCACCCCTCCACTTT. Protein sequence: CASSWSSYNSPLHF.